This entry lists 28 T cell receptor beta chains sequenced from one sample in a study of blood T cell repertoires in COVID-19. Assay used: immunoSEQ multiplex PCR; TCRdb lists only in-frame clones, some missing. The sample has about 44,000 clones; roughly 90% are singletons. The sequenced sample was peripheral blood. These receptors all come from a woman older than 75 in a cohort sampled during active or convalescent COVID-19.

The CDR3, as DNA: TGTGCCAGCAGTCCCGGGAGGGATCCGGTCTATGGCTACACCTTC. This encodes CASSPGRDPVYGYTF. V and J are TRBV2 and TRBJ1-2; D is unresolved. The CDR3 loop spans 15 amino acids. CDR1 is SNHLY, CDR2 FYNNEI, per germline. The V and J ends lost 5 bases and 4 bases respectively, with 17 bases between them.

The J gene is TRBJ2-3, the V gene TRBV27; D gene uncertain. V lost 3 bases and J 0 bases, leaving 10 bases between the germline ends. Germline V gives CDR1 MNHEY, CDR2 SMNVEV (reference sequence). The CDR3 runs 15 residues. In DNA, the CDR3 is TGTGCCAGCAGTTTCTGGGCAACTAGCACAGATACGCAGTATTTT. Protein sequence: CASSFWATSTDTQYF.

This chain uses TRBV6-6 with TRBJ1-5; TRBD1 might be the D (5 bases). Trimming stripped 6 bases from V and 4 bases from J, with 19 bases between. Per germline, CDR1 MNHNY and CDR2 SVGAGI (reference sequence). The CDR3 length is 16 residues. This CDR3 reads CASSYLGGDLNQPQHF. The CDR3 bases are TGTGCCAGCAGCTATTTGGGGGGGGATTTGAATCAGCCCCAGCATTTT.

The chain carries TRBV7-2 and TRBJ1-5; the D gene is possibly TRBD1 (5 bases). In germline, CDR1 is SGHTA, CDR2 FQGNSA. The CDR3 is 15 residues long. V lost 4 bases and J lost 2, with 12 bases in between. In DNA form, the CDR3 reads TGTGCCAGCAGCTCTCTCGGGGGGGGCAATCAGCCCCAGCATTTT. It translates to CASSSLGGGNQPQHF.

The chain combines TRBV7-8 with TRBJ2-7; 8 nucleotides match TRBD2. V trimming: 2 bases; J trimming: 2 bases; junction bases outside the gene matches: 11. Germline CDR1 and CDR2: SGHVS and FQNEAQ. The CDR3 has 17 residues. Written as DNA, the CDR3 is TGTGCCAGCAGCTTAAGGGGCGGGGGGTCGTTCGCCTACGAGCAGTACTTC. As protein: CASSLRGGGSFAYEQYF. The whole variable domain, remainder taken from reference TRBV7-8 and TRBJ2-7, is GAGVSQSPRYKVAKRGQDVALRCDPISGHVSLFWYQQALGQGPEFLTYFQNEAQLDKSGLPSDRFFAERPEGSVSTLKIQRTQQEDSAVYLCASSLRGGGSFAYEQYFGPGTRLTVT.

V usage is TRBV11-2 and J usage is TRBJ2-1; 11 bases map to TRBD1. The CDR3 has 14 residues. Germline CDR1 reads SGHAT; CDR2 reads FQNNGV. The junction had 3 bases not matched to a gene; V was cut back by 6 bases and J by 5 bases. The CDR3 reads CASRRTGGNNEQFF. In DNA form, the CDR3 reads TGTGCCAGCAGAAGGACAGGGGGCAACAATGAGCAGTTCTTC.

The chain joins TRBV9 to TRBJ1-4; D is unresolved. Trimming cost V 0 bases and J 8 bases, with 14 bases left between them. Germline CDR1 SGDLS, CDR2 YYNGEE. This CDR3 has 15 amino acids. The DNA for the CDR3 is TGTGCCAGCAGCGTAGCGGCCGCCCGGGGAGAAAAACTGTTTTTT. Protein sequence: CASSVAAARGEKLFF.

The CDR3, as DNA: TGTGCCAGCACGGCTGCGGGGTTGGATACGCAGTATTTT. Amino acid sequence: CASTAAGLDTQYF. V is TRBV6-5 and J is TRBJ2-3; D is perhaps TRBD2 (6 bases). V lost 7 bases and J 6 bases, leaving 14 bases between the germline ends. This CDR3 contains 13 residues. CDR1 and CDR2 from the germline V gene are MNHEY and SVGAGI.

The rearrangement uses TRBV5-1 and TRBJ2-4; D not resolved. Germline assignment: CDR1 SGHRS and CDR2 YFSETQ. The V and J ends lost 4 bases and 0 bases respectively, with 23 bases between them. CDR3 size: 19 residues. In DNA, the CDR3 is TGCGCCAGCAGCGAACTACCTCAGACCGAGGTACTAGCCAAAAACATTCAGTACTTC. Translated, it gives CASSELPQTEVLAKNIQYF.

This chain links TRBV12-5 with TRBJ2-5; a possible D gene is TRBD1 (6 bases). The CDR3 loop spans 15 amino acids. The germline gives CDR1 LGHNT, CDR2 FRNRAP. The V end lost 3 bases, the J end lost 1 base, and 12 bases lay between the germline ends. This chain's CDR3 is CASGLQGRGQETQYF. DNA of the CDR3: TGTGCTAGTGGTTTACAGGGACGGGGCCAAGAGACCCAGTACTTC.

As regards this clone: Other DNA sequences within the sample encode an identical CDR3. The chain couples TRBV7-9 to TRBJ2-7; no firm D call. V was clipped by 0 bases and J by 3 bases, with 9 bases between them. Germline CDR1 is SEHNR and CDR2 is FQNEAQ (reference sequence). This CDR3 spans 14 amino acids. CDR3 loop: CASSLAGTSYEQYF. In DNA, the CDR3 is TGTGCCAGCAGCTTAGCTGGTACCAGCTACGAGCAGTACTTC.

The J gene is TRBJ1-5, the V gene TRBV12-3 or TRBV12-4; D gene uncertain. Trimming cost V 7 bases and J 4 bases, with 11 bases left between them. The CDR3 covers 13 residues. The CDR3 region is CASKLTGNQPQHF. The CDR3 coding sequence is TGTGCCAGCAAGCTGACGGGGAATCAGCCCCAGCATTTT.

The chain is built from TRBV4-2 and TRBJ2-5, with 9 positions matching TRBD2. J gave up 5 bases and V 3 bases, and 7 bases lay outside the gene matches. CDR1 and CDR2 (germline): LGHNA, YNFKEQ. This CDR3 comprises 15 residues. The DNA for the CDR3 is TGTGCCAGCAGCCAGATAGCGGGGGATTTGGAGACCCAGTACTTC. Residues: CASSQIAGDLETQYF.

The chain employs TRBV6-6 and TRBJ2-2; tentatively, D is TRBD1 (6 bases). Trimming left V 4 bases short and J 7 bases short, with 13 bases between. Per germline, CDR1 MNHNY and CDR2 SVGAGI (reference sequence). The length of the CDR3 is 14 residues. The CDR3 bases are TGTGCCAGCAGTTCCTCACAGGGATACGGGGAGCTGTTTTTT. Protein: CASSSSQGYGELFF.

The chain links TRBV27 to TRBJ2-3; 7 bases match TRBD1. This CDR3 is built from 18 residues. With V trimmed by 5 bases and J by 4 bases, 18 bases remained unmatched. Per germline, CDR1 MNHEY and CDR2 SMNVEV (reference sequence). The CDR3 sequence is CASSITRTGLQEADTQYF. CDR3 DNA sequence: TGTGCCAGCAGTATCACCAGGACAGGTCTGCAGGAGGCAGATACGCAGTATTTT.

This CDR3 reads CASSLERVKNIQYF. Written as DNA, the CDR3 is TGTGCCAGCAGCTTAGAGAGGGTAAAAAACATTCAGTACTTC. The gene calls are TRBV7-2 and TRBJ2-4; tentatively, D is TRBD2 (5 bases). The CDR3 spans 14 residues. The V gene lost 1 base and the J gene lost 4 bases, with 8 bases spanning the gap. Looked up from germline, CDR1 is SGHTA and CDR2 is FQGNSA.

V is TRBV21-1 and J is TRBJ1-1; TRBD1, the D gene given by the table, was not confirmed from the DNA. TRBV21-1 is tagged as a pseudogene. The CDR3 spans 14 residues. Here the CDR3 reads CASSKRDRNTEAFF. In DNA form, the CDR3 reads TGTGCCAGCAGCAAAAGGGACAGGAACACTGAAGCTTTCTTT.

The J gene is TRBJ2-5, the V gene TRBV19; 8 bases fit TRBD1. The V segment lost 1 base and the J segment 5 bases; nucleotides outside the gene matches: 9. The CDR3 covers 16 residues. CDR1 and CDR2 from the germline V gene are LNHDA and SQIVND (reference sequence). The CDR3 bases are TGTGCCAGTAGTATAGTTGGCAGGGGGCGCGAGGAGACCCAGTACTTC. It specifies CASSIVGRGREETQYF.

This chain uses TRBV5-4 with TRBJ1-5; 11 bases line up with TRBD1. This CDR3 is 16 amino acids long. The V gene end was trimmed by 3 bases and the J gene end by 3 bases; junction bases not matched to a gene: 5. CDR1 and CDR2 from the germline V gene are SGHNT and YYREEE (reference sequence). The CDR3 DNA sequence: TGTGCCAGCAGCTCACGGACAGGGGGCGACAATCAGCCCCAGCATTTT. It codes for CASSSRTGGDNQPQHF.

The rearrangement uses TRBV18 and TRBJ2-2; D gene ambiguous. CDR1 is KGHSH, CDR2 LQKENI, per germline. Trimming stripped 1 base from V and 0 bases from J, with 9 bases between. This CDR3 has 16 amino acids. CDR3 in amino acids: CASSPRLGANTGELFF. The CDR3 DNA is TGTGCCAGCTCACCACGGTTGGGCGCGAACACCGGGGAGCTGTTTTTT.

The gene calls are TRBV9 and TRBJ2-7, with 8 bases matching TRBD2. The ends lost 0 bases at V and 2 bases at J; junction bases unmatched: 4. Germline V gene sequence: CDR1 SGDLS, CDR2 YYNGEE. This CDR3 contains 15 residues. The CDR3 spells CASSVGQAGAYEQYF. The CDR3 DNA reads TGTGCCAGCAGCGTAGGGCAAGCGGGAGCCTACGAGCAGTACTTC.

The chain carries TRBV27 and TRBJ2-3, with TRBD1 identical over 12 bases. V shed 6 bases and J 8 bases; nucleotides not matched to a gene: 6. The CDR3 extends over 14 amino acids. Germline CDR1 and CDR2: MNHEY and SMNVEV (reference sequence). The CDR3 sequence is CASRMGQGAGTQYF. The DNA for the CDR3 is TGTGCCAGCAGAATGGGACAGGGGGCAGGTACGCAGTATTTT.

This chain links TRBV12-3 or TRBV12-4 with TRBJ2-7, with TRBD2 identical over 7 bases. The CDR3 contains 13 residues. The V segment lost 5 bases and the J segment 1 base; nucleotides outside the gene matches: 2. The CDR3 sequence: CASSPGGSYEQYF. The CDR3 nucleotides are TGTGCCAGCAGTCCCGGGGGGTCCTACGAGCAGTACTTC.

This chain links TRBV5-1 with TRBJ1-4; maybe TRBD1 (5 bases). Trimming left V 0 bases short and J 0 bases short, with 15 bases between. The CDR3 loop spans 18 amino acids. CDR1 and CDR2 from the germline V gene are SGHRS and YFSETQ. The CDR3 region has the DNA TGCGCCAGCAGCTTGGCGGGGGGTACCCCTGCAACTAATGAAAAACTGTTTTTT. Translating gives CASSLAGGTPATNEKLFF.

This chain connects TRBV28 to TRBJ1-2; D may be TRBD1 (6 bases). The CDR3 totals 14 residues. V dropped 3 bases and J dropped 1 base, with 9 bases sitting between them. Germline loops: CDR1 MDHEN, CDR2 SYDVKM. DNA for the CDR3: TGTGCCAGCAGTTTGGGGGCTGGTAACTATGGCTACACCTTC. Translating it yields CASSLGAGNYGYTF.

CDR3 DNA sequence: TGCGCCAGCAGAATAGGACTAGCGGGAGGGCCAGCGGAGACCCAGTACTTC. The encoded protein is CASRIGLAGGPAETQYF. V and J are TRBV10-2 and TRBJ2-5, with 15 nucleotides matching TRBD2. CDR1 is WSHSY and CDR2 is SAAADI in the germline V gene. The CDR3 is made up of 17 amino acids. With V trimmed by 6 bases and J by 5 bases, 10 bases remained unmatched.

The J gene is TRBJ1-2, the V gene TRBV2; 10 bases match TRBD1. The CDR3 has 15 residues. After removal of 6 bases from V and 3 bases from J, the junction contained 7 bases not matched to a gene. Germline CDR1 reads SNHLY; CDR2 reads FYNNEI. CDR3 nucleotides: TGTGCCAGCAGAGAAAGGACAGGGGGGTACTATGGCTACACCTTC. It codes for CASRERTGGYYGYTF.

The V and J genes are TRBV27 and TRBJ2-5; 12 bases align to TRBD1. V dropped 5 bases and J dropped 3; count of bases not matched to a gene: 4. The CDR3 runs to 15 residues. Germline CDR1 and CDR2: MNHEY and SMNVEV (reference sequence). The CDR3 loop is CASSLGTGGEETQYF. CDR3 in DNA: TGTGCCAGCAGTCTTGGGACAGGGGGCGAAGAGACCCAGTACTTC.